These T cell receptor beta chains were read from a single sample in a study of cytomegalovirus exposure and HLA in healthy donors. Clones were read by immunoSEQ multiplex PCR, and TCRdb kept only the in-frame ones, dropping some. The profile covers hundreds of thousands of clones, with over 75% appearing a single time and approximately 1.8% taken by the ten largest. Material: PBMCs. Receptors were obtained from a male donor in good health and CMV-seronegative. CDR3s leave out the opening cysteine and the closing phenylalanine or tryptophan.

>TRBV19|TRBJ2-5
ASKLRTVEETQY
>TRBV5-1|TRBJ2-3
ASSLLATSGLTSTDTQY
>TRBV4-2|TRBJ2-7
ASSQGGLAGDYEQY
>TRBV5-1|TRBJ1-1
ALEPGIPSTGEAF
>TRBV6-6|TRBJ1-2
ASSSPRLQPGYGYT
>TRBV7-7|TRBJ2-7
ASSPYGGGATYEQY
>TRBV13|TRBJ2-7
ASSLEGRGSYEQY
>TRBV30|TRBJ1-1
AWSAGLKDTEAF
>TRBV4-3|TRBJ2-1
ASSQDTSGYNEQF
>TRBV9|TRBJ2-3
ASSPRLGPGTDTQY
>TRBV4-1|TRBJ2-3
ASSQGSAGGLPDTQY
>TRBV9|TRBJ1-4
ASSAGTGYEKLF
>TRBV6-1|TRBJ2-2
ASSEFNRVVTGELF
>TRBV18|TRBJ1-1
ASSRDSNTEAF
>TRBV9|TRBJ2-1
ASSMGGPTGNDEQF
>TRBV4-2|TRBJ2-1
ASSQDLVGRYNEQF
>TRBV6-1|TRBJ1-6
ASSAAVGADSPLH
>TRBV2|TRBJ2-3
ASSVERGWGTDTQY
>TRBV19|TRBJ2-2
ASKGQLNTGELF
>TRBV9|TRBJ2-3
ASSVQRGGKDTQY
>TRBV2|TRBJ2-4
ASSEVGRGQTLAKNIQY
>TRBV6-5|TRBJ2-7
ASSYRGDWGQY
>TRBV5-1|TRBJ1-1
ASSPSQGAYEAF
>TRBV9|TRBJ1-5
ASSPWLTLVNQPQH
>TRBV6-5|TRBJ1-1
ASSGPLNTEAF
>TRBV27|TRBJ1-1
ASQDRQGALNTEAF
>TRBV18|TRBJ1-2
ASSRGQGGDGYT
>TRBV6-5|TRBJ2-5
ASSSPSGKETQY
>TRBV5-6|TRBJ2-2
ASSRDRGTGELF
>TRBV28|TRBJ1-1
ASSFGQPRTEAF
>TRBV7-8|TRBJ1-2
ASSLGDRIGGYT
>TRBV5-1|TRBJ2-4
ASSLGAGSGNIQY
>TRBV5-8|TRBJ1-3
ASSWRVSGNTIY
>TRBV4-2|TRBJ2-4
ASSQDRGAKNIQY
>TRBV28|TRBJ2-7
ASSTGVREQY
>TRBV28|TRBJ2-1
ASSTEGTSGTSYNEQF
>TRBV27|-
ASSSLAGGLNEQY
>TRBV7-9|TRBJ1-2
ASSLAPTGGRGVYGYT
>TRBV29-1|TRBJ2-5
SPARVSETQY
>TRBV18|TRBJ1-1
ASSLAITGKEAF
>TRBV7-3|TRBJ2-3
ASSSSGAGTDTQY
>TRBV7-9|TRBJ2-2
ASSLGSSAGEDGELF
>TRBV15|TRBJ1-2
ATSPRQGNYGYT
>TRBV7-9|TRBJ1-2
ASSLQGPYGYT
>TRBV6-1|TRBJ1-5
ASSEFPGGEEWVNQPQH
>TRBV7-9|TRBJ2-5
ASSLGQQETQY
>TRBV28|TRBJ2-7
ASRGGNSYEQY
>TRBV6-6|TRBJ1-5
ASSSPGQGSNQPQH
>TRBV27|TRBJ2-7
ASSLGGSGYEQY
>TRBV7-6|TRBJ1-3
ASSLGRVNTRDTIY
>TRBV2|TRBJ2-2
ASSDPTSTSGVNTGELF
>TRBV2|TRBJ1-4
ASIGVATNEKLF
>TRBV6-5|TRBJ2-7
ASSYATGIAYEQY